This T cell receptor (beta chain) was sequenced for a study of Ad26.COV2.S vaccination and SARS-CoV-2 variants. Study details: Enrolled in COV1001, the donor was in the Ad26.COV2.S trial arm, which received the vaccine.

Indicated treatment: about 20 received Ad26.COV2.S at low or high dose, single or two shots; about 5 received placebo; per-sample allocation not given. The study sampled participants on day 63 after the first vaccine or placebo injection. The CDR3 totals 15 residues. The germline V and J ends were trimmed by 8 bases and 5 bases, with 18 bases remaining between them. CDR1 is MNHEY, CDR2 SVGAGI, per germline. The assay was immunoSEQ multiplex PCR, and TCRdb's table has in-frame clones only and misses some. The sample carries 300,000 to 400,000 clones, roughly 90% recorded once. The chain links TRBV6-5 to TRBJ2-2, with TRBD2 as a possible D gene (6 bases). The TCR originated in a person aged 18 to 65 who received the Ad26.COV2.S COVID-19 vaccine or a placebo. The specimen comprised peripheral blood, sampled in a trial of Ad26.COV2.S vaccine versus placebo. CDR3 sequence: CASGFGGRGTGELFF. CDR3 DNA sequence: TGTGCCAGCGGATTCGGGGGTCGTGGGACCGGGGAGCTGTTTTTT.